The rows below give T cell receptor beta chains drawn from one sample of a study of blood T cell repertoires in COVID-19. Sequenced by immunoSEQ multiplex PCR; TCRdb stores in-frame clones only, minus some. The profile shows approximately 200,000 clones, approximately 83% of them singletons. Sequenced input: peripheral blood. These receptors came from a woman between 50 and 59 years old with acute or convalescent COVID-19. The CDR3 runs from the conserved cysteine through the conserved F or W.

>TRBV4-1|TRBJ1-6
CASSQTGTGSNSPLHF
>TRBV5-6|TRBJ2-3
CASSLAPAGAIDTQYF
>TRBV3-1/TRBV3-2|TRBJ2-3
CASSPTGWTDTQYF
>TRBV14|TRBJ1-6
CASSHWIHSSPLHF
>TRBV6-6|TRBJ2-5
CASRRQGETQYF
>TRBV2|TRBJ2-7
CASRRDRAYEQYF
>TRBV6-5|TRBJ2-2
CASRLARPGELFF
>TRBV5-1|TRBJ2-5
CASSSARGLTRRETQYF
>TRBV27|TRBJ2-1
CASSYFRDYEQFF
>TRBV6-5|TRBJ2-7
CASYWADNSYEQYF
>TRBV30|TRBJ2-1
CAYRGSNYNEQFF
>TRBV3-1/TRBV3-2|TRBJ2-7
CASSQVIGLGEQYF
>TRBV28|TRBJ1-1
CASRPDRQGGAEAFF
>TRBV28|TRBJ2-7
CASSTLWTSGSVEQYF
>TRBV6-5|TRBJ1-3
CASDVTGGNTIYF
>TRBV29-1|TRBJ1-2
CSVEDWTGSGYTF